The rows below give T cell receptor beta chains drawn from one sample of a study of OX40 agonist ivuxolimab in advanced cancers. The data were produced by immunoSEQ multiplex PCR, yet TCRdb's version contains in-frame clones alone and is incomplete. The sample consists of approximately 86,000 clones, roughly 91% of them appearing once. This sample comprised CD4+ or CD8+ T cells sorted from blood, obtained in a trial of the OX40 agonist ivuxolimab. Source of these receptors: an adult with an advanced solid tumor such as melanoma, head and neck, liver or kidney cancer. Both conserved end residues are part of each CDR3. The order of the fields is CDR3 protein, CDR3 DNA, D gene, clone size, J gene, V gene. A D gene is named only where the DNA matches it firmly. Part of the rows lack a size; the others show once, few, many or a class for expanded clones.

CDR3aa: CASSSGLGGVYQPQHF
CDR3nt: TGTGCCAGCAGTTCTGGTCTGGGGGGGGTATATCAGCCCCAGCATTTT
d_gene: NA
abundance: NA
j_gene: TRBJ1-5
v_gene: TRBV5-8

CDR3aa: CASSLGYVNEQFF
CDR3nt: TGTGCCAGCAGCTTGGGGTATGTCAATGAGCAGTTCTTC
d_gene: NA
abundance: NA
j_gene: TRBJ2-1
v_gene: TRBV5-6

CDR3aa: CASSLVGRYYEQYF
CDR3nt: TGTGCCAGCAGCTTGGTAGGCAGGTATTACGAGCAGTACTTC
d_gene: NA
abundance: NA
j_gene: TRBJ2-7
v_gene: TRBV5-6

CDR3aa: CASSATTRTDTQYF
CDR3nt: TGTGCCAGCAGCGCGACTACCCGCACAGATACGCAGTATTTT
d_gene: NA
abundance: once
j_gene: TRBJ2-3
v_gene: TRBV7-2

CDR3aa: CASSLVGGGNEKLFF
CDR3nt: TGTGCCAGCAGTTTAGTGGGAGGAGGTAATGAAAAACTGTTTTTT
d_gene: NA
abundance: NA
j_gene: TRBJ1-4
v_gene: TRBV28

CDR3aa: CASPGPGVSGANVLTF
CDR3nt: TGTGCAAGTCCCGGCCCCGGCGTCTCTGGGGCCAACGTCCTGACTTTC
d_gene: NA
abundance: NA
j_gene: TRBJ2-6
v_gene: TRBV12-2

CDR3aa: CASSIKAVNEKLFF
CDR3nt: TGTGCCAGTAGTATAAAGGCAGTTAATGAAAAACTGTTTTTT
d_gene: NA
abundance: NA
j_gene: TRBJ1-4
v_gene: TRBV19

CDR3aa: CASSAGDSSSYEQYF
CDR3nt: TGTGCCAGCAGCGCCGGGGACAGTTCCTCCTACGAGCAGTACTTC
d_gene: TRBD1
abundance: NA
j_gene: TRBJ2-7
v_gene: TRBV9

CDR3aa: CASGLNSAPLATDTQYF
CDR3nt: TGTGCCAGTGGTTTGAACTCTGCCCCTCTAGCAACAGATACGCAGTATTTT
d_gene: NA
abundance: NA
j_gene: TRBJ2-3
v_gene: TRBV19

CDR3aa: CASKQGGRATNTGELFF
CDR3nt: TGTGCCAGCAAGCAGGGCGGGAGGGCCACGAACACCGGGGAGCTGTTTTTT
d_gene: TRBD2
abundance: once
j_gene: TRBJ2-2
v_gene: TRBV28

CDR3aa: CASSFLAGGWETQYF
CDR3nt: TGTGCCAGCAGCTTTTTAGCGGGAGGGTGGGAGACCCAGTACTTC
d_gene: TRBD2
abundance: NA
j_gene: TRBJ2-5
v_gene: TRBV7-2

CDR3aa: CASSLRPGATYNEQFF
CDR3nt: TGTGCCAGCAGCTTGCGACCCGGGGCAACCTACAATGAGCAGTTCTTC
d_gene: NA
abundance: NA
j_gene: TRBJ2-1
v_gene: TRBV7-3

CDR3aa: CASSYTSGSADTQYF
CDR3nt: TGTGCCAGTAGTTACACTAGCGGGAGCGCAGATACGCAGTATTTT
d_gene: TRBD2
abundance: NA
j_gene: TRBJ2-3
v_gene: TRBV19

CDR3aa: CATSRAPGTSGRIGKTGELFF
CDR3nt: TGTGCCACCAGCAGAGCCCCGGGGACTAGCGGGAGGATTGGTAAAACCGGGGAGCTGTTTTTT
d_gene: TRBD2
abundance: NA
j_gene: TRBJ2-2
v_gene: TRBV15

CDR3aa: CASSEVYRTNYGYTF
CDR3nt: TGTGCCAGCAGTGAAGTTTACCGTACTAACTATGGCTACACCTTC
d_gene: NA
abundance: NA
j_gene: TRBJ1-2
v_gene: TRBV6-1

CDR3aa: CASSSQRWGTNYGYTF
CDR3nt: TGTGCCAGCAGCTCACAAAGATGGGGAACTAACTATGGCTACACCTTC
d_gene: NA
abundance: NA
j_gene: TRBJ1-2
v_gene: TRBV7-2

CDR3aa: CASSLEGGSYEQYF
CDR3nt: TGTGCCAGCAGCTTGGAGGGGGGGTCCTACGAGCAGTACTTC
d_gene: NA
abundance: NA
j_gene: TRBJ2-7
v_gene: TRBV5-4

CDR3aa: CASSDTGTGVDEQYF
CDR3nt: TGCGCCAGCAGCGACACCGGGACAGGGGTTGACGAGCAGTACTTC
d_gene: TRBD1
abundance: NA
j_gene: TRBJ2-7
v_gene: TRBV5-1

CDR3aa: CASSPRDSTMNTEAFF
CDR3nt: TGTGCCAGCAGCCCCCGGGACAGCACCATGAACACTGAAGCTTTCTTT
d_gene: TRBD1
abundance: NA
j_gene: TRBJ1-1
v_gene: TRBV4-2

CDR3aa: CASSKLAGGHNEQFF
CDR3nt: TGTGCCAGCAGCAAACTAGCGGGAGGACACAATGAGCAGTTCTTC
d_gene: TRBD2
abundance: NA
j_gene: TRBJ2-1
v_gene: TRBV5-6

CDR3aa: CASSLAGSQGAFF
CDR3nt: TGTGCCAGCAGCTTAGCTGGCTCTCAAGGGGCTTTCTTT
d_gene: NA
abundance: NA
j_gene: TRBJ1-1
v_gene: TRBV7-9

CDR3aa: CASSLMGQNTGELFF
CDR3nt: TGTGCCAGCAGCTTGATGGGACAGAACACCGGGGAGCTGTTTTTT
d_gene: NA
abundance: NA
j_gene: TRBJ2-2
v_gene: TRBV5-4

CDR3aa: CASSLSSSGRGNEQFF
CDR3nt: TGTGCCAGCAGCTTATCGTCTAGCGGGAGGGGGAATGAGCAGTTCTTC
d_gene: TRBD2
abundance: NA
j_gene: TRBJ2-1
v_gene: TRBV7-6

CDR3aa: CASSPGQGWSTEAFF
CDR3nt: TGTGCCAGCAGCCCCGGACAGGGCTGGAGCACTGAAGCTTTCTTT
d_gene: TRBD1
abundance: NA
j_gene: TRBJ1-1
v_gene: TRBV4-2